These T cell receptor beta chains were read from a single sample in a study of T cells in Graves' hyperthyroidism and ophthalmopathy. TCRdb reprocessed the multiplex PCR reads via MiXCR and lists one record per CDR3 protein. Of some 350,000 distinct CDR3 sequences listed, roughly 15% are singletons. What was sequenced was blood. The receptors here all came from a woman aged 55-75 years with Graves' ophthalmopathy. Both conserved end residues are part of each CDR3.

TRBJ2-1,TRBV20-1,CSALDRANEQFF
TRBJ2-7,TRBV6-1,CASSPEWGQASGRPPYEQYF
TRBJ2-5,TRBV30,CAWSSAGARETQYF
TRBJ2-5,TRBV7-9,CASSPTSGTSSETQYF
TRBJ2-3,TRBV5-1,CASSGGTRRETDTQYF
TRBJ2-1,TRBV20-1,CSARLLELAGRVQFF
TRBJ2-3,TRBV5-1,CASSPLAGGDTQYF
TRBJ2-2,TRBV25-1,CASRGSGASTSTGELFF
TRBJ1-1,TRBV5-8,CASSLGQADFSEAFF
TRBJ1-3,TRBV7-2,CASSLGGRGTGNTIYF
TRBJ2-2,TRBV27,CASRTIAGTGELFF
TRBJ2-5,TRBV4-2,CASSMSLAGVSETQYF
TRBJ2-7,TRBV7-9,CASSLGGTRPREQYF
TRBJ2-3,TRBV13,CASSLRLAPTLEDTQYF
TRBJ2-5,TRBV3-1,CASSNRDRVFVGSQETQYF
TRBJ2-7,TRBV28,CASTGGTYYEQYF
TRBJ1-6,TRBV5-6,CASSLEGWSYNSPLHF
TRBJ2-3,TRBV27,CATRSPGLAGFDTQYF
TRBJ2-7,TRBV9,CASSVGGTGGFIEQYF
TRBJ2-5,TRBV29-1,CSVEDEAGVTQYF
TRBJ2-7,TRBV27,CASSLSARPGGRYEQYF
TRBJ2-3,TRBV28,CASSPPIRLAGGHTDTQYF
TRBJ2-1,TRBV29-1,CSGTLAGGYNEQFF
TRBJ2-3,TRBV5-1,CASSFGTSGSSTDTQYF
TRBJ2-1,TRBV4-1,CASSQVRAGGYNEQFF
TRBJ2-1,TRBV6-1,CASSLEGGPGNEQFF
TRBJ2-1,TRBV2,CASSESLGQGYNEQFF
TRBJ2-5,TRBV7-3,CASSPRGRQETQYF
TRBJ1-2,TRBV5-6,CASRRQGTLFYGYTF
TRBJ2-5,TRBV10-3,CAISRDQETQYF
TRBJ1-6,TRBV15,CATSRDPLSPLHF
TRBJ2-1,TRBV11-3,CASSSRTSNEQFF
TRBJ2-1,TRBV20-1,CRPGQGLAGVGNEQLF
TRBJ2-1,TRBV9,CASSTMGQPAREQSF
TRBJ2-2,TRBV7-9,CASSVQGATGELFF
TRBJ1-4,TRBV6-1,CATLDRGLGEKLFF
TRBJ2-6,TRBV5-1,CASSPRQGVSGANVLTF
TRBJ1-4,TRBV28,CASSSGELNEKLFF
TRBJ2-1,TRBV3-1,CASSQENGGGGQFF
TRBJ2-7,TRBV6-1,CASRRDTGRIYEQYF
TRBJ2-7,TRBV2,CASHVGATYEQYF
TRBJ2-7,TRBV28,CACLDSSYEQYF
TRBJ1-5,TRBV28,CASSLTHWPQHF
TRBJ2-1,TRBV7-3,CASCRAGENEQFF